This TCR beta chain was recorded in a study of cytomegalovirus exposure and HLA in healthy donors (dated by TCRdb to 2015 to 2018). Describing the broader study: In an earlier analysis of roughly 500 of the donors, about 260 Gb of sequence data and 90 million to 120 million unique TCR beta sequences from about 179 million T cells were reported. A later genetic analysis used genome-wide SNP genotypes for about three fifths of the 666 donors, treating that subset as a discovery cohort. Besides the first cohort of around 670 subjects, a separate validation cohort made up of some 110 different subjects was used. Roughly 300 gigabases of sequencing data and some 85 million unique TCR sequences were included in an early release covering several hundred HLA-typed donors. Both class I and class II loci were covered by HLA typing, at four-digit resolution. An earlier analysis of around 580 of the donors used high-throughput TCR beta sequencing to judge whether each TCR beta V gene segment behaved as functional or pseudogenic. Five DR-DQ haplotypes were handled as single units for association and clustering, since linkage in the cohort was strong. The aim of the study was to test whether cataloging public T cell receptors could identify signatures of past pathogen exposure. The T cell repertoires of several hundred subjects were profiled by immunosequencing and related to cytomegalovirus serostatus. The number of typed donors differed by locus: roughly 620-640 for A, B, C, DRB1 and DQB1; 522 for DQA1; 606 for DPA1; and some 430 for DPB1. The study combined high-throughput TCR immunosequencing, statistical association of individual TCRs with disease status, and machine learning to predict cytomegalovirus infection status. The later analysis used no new phenotypic data to find candidate immune exposures, relying instead on TCR beta sequences and their occurrence across donors. Of the 350 to 400 genotyped donors, approximately 83% fell in the genetic ancestry cluster associated with self-reported Caucasian donors. Donor age, sex, ethnicity and CMV serostatus were compiled together with the repertoire data. Among about 390 genotyped donors of the cohort, an average of approximately 250,000 unique TCR beta nucleotide sequences were sequenced per donor, about a sixth of them non-productive. Every discovery cohort repertoire had been produced on one sequencing platform. A later analysis re-examined previously published TCR beta repertoires from just over 650 donors and added high-resolution HLA genotyping to investigate patterns of TCR occurrence.

A word on this clone: The target of this receptor is not known. Base quality data are lacking; no much larger clone is found one base away.

V trim: 4 bases; J trim: 4 bases; unmatched bases: 11. The CDR3 goes from the cysteine to the phenylalanine over 16 residues. Only CDR3 DNA is held: 48 bases, read in frame from base 1. Based on the germline V gene (reference sequence), the CDR1 and CDR2 sequences are SGHNT and YYREEE. In total, roughly 710 healthy bone marrow donors made up the cohort. All cohort members were sampled while nominally healthy, although unrecorded immune exposures were likely present. The donor tested CMV seronegative and was one of the 352 seronegative cohort members. Each donor provided a peripheral blood sample, and peripheral blood mononuclear cells were used for TCR beta sequencing. Genomic DNA was extracted from the blood cell samples with the Qiagen DNeasy Blood Extraction Kit. Receptor amplification or capture employed the immunoSEQ multiplex PCR assay. For the multiplex PCR, a mixture combining 60 forward primers for TCR Vbeta segments and 13 reverse primers for TCR Jbeta segments was used. The CDR3 region of rearranged TCR beta genes was amplified from genomic DNA with a multiplex PCR assay. The amplified TCR beta libraries were sequenced on the Illumina HiSeq System as 87-base-pair reads. The published analysis was carried out like this. A later analysis tallied roughly 78 million unique TCR beta chains across the 666 repertoires, and approximately 11 million of those chains were shared by two or more donors. To remove PCR and sequencing errors, raw reads were error-corrected and collapsed into unique sequences using a nearest-neighbor algorithm that merged closely related sequences. Alignment of CDR3 sequences to IMGT reference sequences was used to assign V, D and J gene segments. For a sequence to be retained, a match of at least six nucleotides to both a V gene segment and a J gene segment was required. A rearrangement was called productive if the CDR3 had no stop codons and remained in frame with V and J, and every other rearrangement was called non-productive. CDR3 was defined according to IMGT convention as the region running from the second conserved V-encoded cysteine to the conserved J-encoded phenylalanine. Sequences without an unambiguous match to a single V gene segment were excluded from the earlier analysis of a few hundred of the donors. In an earlier analysis of roughly 500 of the donors, V segments were called functional above 56.7% productive rearrangements and were called segregating when the between-donor standard deviation exceeded 5%. To diagnose cytomegalovirus status from the catalog of TCR beta chain sequences, a statistical classification framework was built. A later analysis assigned V and J genes by comparing TCR nucleotide sequences with IMGT/GENE-DB human TR gene sequences. Using the TCRdist pipeline, a later analysis assigned CDR3 sequences along with most-parsimonious VDJ recombination scenarios. A later analysis defined each TCR beta chain by its CDR3 amino acid sequence plus V-gene family, and excluded reads lacking a unique V-gene family. To address suspected cross-contamination and a sequencing artifact, a later analysis removed around 600 highly shared, low-generation-probability nucleotide sequences. For each public chain, a later analysis derived a clonal expansion index from normalized ranks of inferred template counts within each repertoire. In a later analysis, generation probabilities were computed using a VDJ recombination model fitted to out-of-frame rearrangements, and the results were checked against IGoR. In a later analysis, TCR-TCR, TCR-HLA and TCR-CMV co-occurrence was scored with hypergeometric tests, and a repertoire-size bias correction was applied to TCR pairs. A later analysis estimated false discovery rates by permuting HLA or CMV assignments 20 times. In a later analysis, co-occurring TCRs were grouped using DBSCAN, with TCRdist sequence similarity added in when clustering inside HLA-allele-positive subsets. Co-occurrence clustering excluded repertoires with fewer than 30,000 or more than 120,000 public chains, plus five with anomalous nucleotide sharing. TCRdb mirrors the immuneACCESS table, restricted to in-frame sequences. Some clones are absent from its copies; in checked studies, under half trace to an unresolved V gene, and the reason for the others is unknown. That table supplies the V and J calls and clone size; D and trimming were determined from the DNA. The sample records about 130,000 clones, about 64% of which are singletons. The ten largest clonotypes hold 2.4% of the sample.

On the study overall, not on this receptor specifically: Most TCR sequences were seen in very few donors, while some public TCRs were found in many individuals. Some IMGT-functional V segments, including TRBV6-2 and TRBV6-3, could not be distinguished by the 87-base-pair reads and were therefore excluded. In a later analysis, several top co-occurrence clusters were reported to appear linked to parvovirus B19, influenza, CMV and Epstein-Barr virus. In a later analysis, HLA-associated TCR beta chains showed more clonal expansion and lower generation probabilities than non-associated chains that were equally common. An earlier analysis of approximately 590 of the donors showed that most TCR beta V segments appeared in productive rearrangements either about 87% or about 30% of the time, which broadly matched IMGT annotations. In a later genetic analysis, a missense DCLRE1C variant was associated with V-gene and J-gene trimming of TCR beta chains, and the association was replicated in an independent cohort. Linkage disequilibrium might explain the correlated functional status among segregating V segments, but an unknown experimental factor could not be ruled out. Compared with the 666-donor mean, donors in an Asian-associated ancestry cluster had fewer N-insertions in productive TCRs, according to a later genetic analysis. Sequencing depth was assumed to be roughly uniform across donors in the presence/absence analyses, though that assumption may not hold. A further reported finding was that TCR beta sequences accurately predicted the HLA-A and HLA-B alleles for most subjects in the first cohort. When HLA alleles, especially DR and DQ, strongly co-occurred, attributing TCR associations to individual alleles was difficult. Because counts were too low, 15 or so rarely observed V segments, including chromosome 9 orphons, were excluded from the earlier analysis of around 640 of the donors. According to a later analysis, most CMV-associated TCR beta chains appeared to be HLA-restricted, and the HLA associations seemed to be driven largely by CMV exposure. A total of 150 to 200 TCR beta chains were listed by the study as associated with cytomegalovirus. A group of highly shared sequence variants was considered likely to be a technical artifact of the sequencing pipeline. In both the original and validation cohorts, the classifier was reported to diagnose cytomegalovirus status with high specificity and sensitivity. The authors suggested that the approach could potentially be generalized to other disease states and immunological phenotypes. This cohort had only TCR beta chains sequenced, and the lack of alpha or paired-chain data limited which features could be detected. Because HLA typing was unavailable for some donors at each locus, only the typed subset was used in association tests. For the cohort, immune exposure information was limited to CMV serostatus. Three of the identified cytomegalovirus-associated TCR beta chains were confirmed in vitro to be specific for cytomegalovirus antigens. At a false discovery rate of 0.05, a later analysis linked 16,951 TCR beta sequences to specific HLA alleles. A later analysis found that TCR association rates varied across HLA loci, with DRB1 alleles showing the most associated TCRs and HLA-C alleles the fewest.

In this chain, TRBV5-4 is recombined with TRBJ2-3; TRBD2 fits 8 bases in the junction. This clonotype was obtained from a woman in her 40s in good health and CMV-seronegative. The sequencing input was PBMCs. The CDR3 region reads CASSTKGLSGADTQYF. In nucleotides, the sequence is TGTGCCAGCAGCACGAAAGGCCTTAGCGGGGCAGATACGCAGTATTTT.